This T cell receptor (beta chain) was sequenced during a study of OX40 agonist ivuxolimab in advanced cancers. The study sampled blood at baseline, cycle 4 day 1, and cycle 7 day 1. Germline loops: CDR1 LNHDA, CDR2 SQIVND (reference sequence). V dropped 6 bases and J dropped 1; count of bases not matched to a gene: 4. This CDR3 is 15 amino acids long. Study-wide results and caveats: At doses 0.1 to 3.0 mg/kg, CD4+ and CD8+ clones expanded.

In this sample, this clone turned up a few times. Its matching antigen is unknown. Here immunoSEQ multiplex PCR was the method, and the copy in TCRdb shows in-frame clones only, minus some. The sample has 20,000 to 25,000 clones, 84% seen once. Source: CD4+ or CD8+ T cells sorted from blood, taken in a trial of the OX40 agonist ivuxolimab. This clonotype was obtained from an adult with an advanced solid tumor such as melanoma, head and neck, liver or kidney cancer. The V call is TRBV19, the J call TRBJ2-5; 11 bases fit TRBD2. The CDR3 loop is CASSGLAGGQETQYF. The DNA for the CDR3 is TGTGCCAGTAGCGGACTAGCGGGTGGCCAAGAGACCCAGTACTTC.